Below are 2 T cell receptor beta chains sequenced from a single sample in a study of blood T cell repertoires in COVID-19. Some clones are missing from TCRdb's copy, which holds only in-frame ones; the method was immunoSEQ multiplex PCR. The table lists some 97,000 clones, over 75% of them singletons, with over 4.5% in the top ten. Sequenced material: peripheral blood. Receptors were obtained from a man aged 45-65 years with acute or convalescent COVID-19.

The genes are TRBV11-2 and TRBJ2-7; 10 bases are shared with TRBD2. Losses at the gene ends were 0 bases for V and 3 bases for J; bases not matched to a gene: 5. CDR3 size: 16 residues. Germline-derived CDR1 and CDR2 are SGHAT and FQNNGV. The CDR3 coding sequence is TGTGCCAGCAGCTTAGATTCGGGACTAGCGAGCTACGAGCAGTACTTC. It translates to CASSLDSGLASYEQYF.

The chain links TRBV19 to TRBJ1-2; the D gene is possibly TRBD1 (6 bases). CDR1 is LNHDA, CDR2 SQIVND, per germline (reference sequence). This CDR3 has 14 amino acids. V shed 9 bases and J shed 3 bases, with 17 bases lying between them. CDR3 protein: CASRSGGRDYGYTF. The CDR3 nucleotides read TGTGCCAGCCGGTCGGGGGGCAGAGACTATGGCTACACCTTC. The full variable domain, completed using reference TRBV19 and TRBJ1-2, is DGGITQSPKYLFRKEGQNVTLSCEQNLNHDAMYWYRQDPGQGLRLIYYSQIVNDFQKGDIAEGYSVSREKKESFPLTVTSAQKNPTAFYLCASRSGGRDYGYTFGSGTRLTVV.